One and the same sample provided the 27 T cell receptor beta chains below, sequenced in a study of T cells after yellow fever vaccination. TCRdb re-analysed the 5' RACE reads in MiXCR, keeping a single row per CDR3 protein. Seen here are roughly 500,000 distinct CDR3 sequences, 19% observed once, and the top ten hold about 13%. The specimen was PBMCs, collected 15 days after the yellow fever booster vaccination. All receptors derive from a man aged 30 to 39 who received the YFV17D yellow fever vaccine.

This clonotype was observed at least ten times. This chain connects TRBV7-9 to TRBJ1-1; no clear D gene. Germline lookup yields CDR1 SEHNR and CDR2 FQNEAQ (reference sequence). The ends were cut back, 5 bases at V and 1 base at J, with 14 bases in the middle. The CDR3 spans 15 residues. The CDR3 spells CASSASRHGNTEAFF. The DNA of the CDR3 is TGTGCCAGCAGCGCCTCCAGGCACGGGAACACTGAAGCTTTCTTT.

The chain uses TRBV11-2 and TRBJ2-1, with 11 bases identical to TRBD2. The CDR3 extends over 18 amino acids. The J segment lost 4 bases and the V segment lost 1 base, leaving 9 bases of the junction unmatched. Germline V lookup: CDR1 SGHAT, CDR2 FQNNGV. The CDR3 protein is CASSLVVLAGVGYNEQFF. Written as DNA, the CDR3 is TGTGCCAGCAGCTTAGTAGTACTAGCGGGAGTAGGATACAATGAGCAGTTCTTC.

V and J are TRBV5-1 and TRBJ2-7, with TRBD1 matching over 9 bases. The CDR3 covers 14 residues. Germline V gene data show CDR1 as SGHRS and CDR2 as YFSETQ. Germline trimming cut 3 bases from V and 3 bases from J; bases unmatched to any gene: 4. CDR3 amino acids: CASSSGQGNYEQYF. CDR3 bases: TGCGCCAGCAGCTCGGGACAGGGTAACTACGAGCAGTACTTC.

The CDR3 protein is CASSDPGNEQFF. CDR3 sequence (DNA): TGCGCCAGCAGTGATCCCGGCAATGAGCAGTTCTTC. The chain combines TRBV10-1 with TRBJ2-1; D is uncertain. The CDR3 runs to 12 residues. From germline, CDR1 is WNHNN and CDR2 SYGVQD (reference sequence). V was trimmed by 3 bases and J by 6 bases, leaving 6 bases between them.

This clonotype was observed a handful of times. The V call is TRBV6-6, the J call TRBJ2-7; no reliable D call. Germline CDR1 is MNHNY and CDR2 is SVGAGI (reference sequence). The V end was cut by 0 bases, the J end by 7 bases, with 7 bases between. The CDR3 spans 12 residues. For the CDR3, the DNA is TGTGCCAGCAGTTACTCCCCGGCAGAGCAGTACTTC. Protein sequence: CASSYSPAEQYF.

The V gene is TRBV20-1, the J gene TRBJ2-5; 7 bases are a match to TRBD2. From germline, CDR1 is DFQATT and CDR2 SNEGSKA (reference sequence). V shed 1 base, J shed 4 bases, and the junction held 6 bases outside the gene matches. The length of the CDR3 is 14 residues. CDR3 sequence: CSARGSGKGETQYF. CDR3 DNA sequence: TGCAGTGCTAGAGGAAGCGGGAAAGGAGAGACCCAGTACTTC.

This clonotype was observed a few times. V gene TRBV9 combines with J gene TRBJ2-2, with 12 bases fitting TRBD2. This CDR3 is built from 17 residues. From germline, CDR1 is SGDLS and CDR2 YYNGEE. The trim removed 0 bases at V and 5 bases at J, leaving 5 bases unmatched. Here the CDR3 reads CASSVDRLAGETGELFF. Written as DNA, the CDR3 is TGTGCCAGCAGCGTAGATCGACTAGCGGGAGAGACCGGGGAGCTGTTTTTT. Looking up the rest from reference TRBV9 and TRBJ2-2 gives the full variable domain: DSGVTQTPKHLITATGQRVTLRCSPRSGDLSVYWYQQSLDQGLQFLIQYYNGEERAKGNILERFSAQQFPDLHSELNLSSLELGDSALYFCASSVDRLAGETGELFFGEGSRLTVL.

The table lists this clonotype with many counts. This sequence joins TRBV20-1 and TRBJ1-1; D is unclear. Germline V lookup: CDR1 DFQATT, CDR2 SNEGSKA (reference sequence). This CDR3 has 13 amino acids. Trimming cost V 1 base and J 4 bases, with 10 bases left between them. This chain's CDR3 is CSARAGVGTEAFF. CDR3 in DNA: TGCAGTGCTAGAGCCGGGGTGGGCACTGAAGCTTTCTTT.

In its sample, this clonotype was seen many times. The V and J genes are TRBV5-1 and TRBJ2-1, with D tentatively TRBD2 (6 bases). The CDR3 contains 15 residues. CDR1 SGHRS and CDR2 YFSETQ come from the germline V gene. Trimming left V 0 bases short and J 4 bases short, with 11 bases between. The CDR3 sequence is CASSLAGTSYNEQFF. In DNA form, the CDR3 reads TGCGCCAGCAGCTTGGCCGGGACTTCTTACAATGAGCAGTTCTTC.

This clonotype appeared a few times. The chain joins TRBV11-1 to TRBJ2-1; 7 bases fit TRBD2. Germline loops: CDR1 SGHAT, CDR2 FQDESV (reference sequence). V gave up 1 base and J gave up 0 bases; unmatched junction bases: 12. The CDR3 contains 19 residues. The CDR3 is CASSLGSGGAYSSYNEQFF. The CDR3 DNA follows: TGTGCCAGCAGCTTAGGCTCGGGAGGAGCCTATAGCTCCTACAATGAGCAGTTCTTC.

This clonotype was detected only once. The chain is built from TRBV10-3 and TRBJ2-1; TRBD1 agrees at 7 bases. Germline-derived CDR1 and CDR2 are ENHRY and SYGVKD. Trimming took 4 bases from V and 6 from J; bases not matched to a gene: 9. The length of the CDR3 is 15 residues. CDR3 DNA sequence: TGTGCCATCAGTGGAGGGGGCGAGGTCTCCAATGAGCAGTTCTTC. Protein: CAISGGGEVSNEQFF.

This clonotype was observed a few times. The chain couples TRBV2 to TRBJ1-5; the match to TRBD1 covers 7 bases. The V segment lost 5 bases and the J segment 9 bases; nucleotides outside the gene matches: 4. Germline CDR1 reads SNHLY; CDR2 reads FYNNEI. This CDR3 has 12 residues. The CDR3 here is CASSQGQVPQHF. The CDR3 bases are TGTGCCAGCAGTCAAGGACAGGTGCCCCAGCATTTT.

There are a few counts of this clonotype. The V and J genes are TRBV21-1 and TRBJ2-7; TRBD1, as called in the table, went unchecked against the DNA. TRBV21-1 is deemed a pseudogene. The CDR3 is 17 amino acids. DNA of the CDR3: TGTGCCAGCATTCCTACCGTGCTGGTGCGGGGGAGTTACGAGCAGTACTTC. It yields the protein CASIPTVLVRGSYEQYF.

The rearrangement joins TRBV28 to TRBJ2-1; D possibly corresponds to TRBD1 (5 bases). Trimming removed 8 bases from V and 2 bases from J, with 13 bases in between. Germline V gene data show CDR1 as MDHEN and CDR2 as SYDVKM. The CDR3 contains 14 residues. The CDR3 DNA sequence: TGTGCCAGCCAATCCCAGGGTACCTACAATGAGCAGTTCTTC. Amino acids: CASQSQGTYNEQFF.

CDR3 sequence reads: CASSLVTATNEKLFF. DNA for the CDR3: TGTGCCAGCAGCTTAGTGACAGCGACTAATGAAAAACTGTTTTTT. The chain is built from TRBV11-2 and TRBJ1-4, with D perhaps matching TRBD1 (5 bases). Germline V gene data show CDR1 as SGHAT and CDR2 as FQNNGV. Between the trimmed V and J ends, which lost 1 base and 2 bases, there was a span of 8 bases. The CDR3 has 15 amino acids.

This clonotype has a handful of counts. The CDR3 is CSVEEGAGETQYF. Here the CDR3 DNA reads TGCAGCGTTGAGGAGGGGGCGGGAGAGACCCAGTACTTC. The chain combines TRBV29-1 with TRBJ2-5, with D perhaps matching TRBD1 (7 bases). Germline CDR1 SQVTM, CDR2 ANQGSEA. The CDR3 length is 13 residues. V was cut by 3 bases and J by 4 bases, with 12 bases left in between.

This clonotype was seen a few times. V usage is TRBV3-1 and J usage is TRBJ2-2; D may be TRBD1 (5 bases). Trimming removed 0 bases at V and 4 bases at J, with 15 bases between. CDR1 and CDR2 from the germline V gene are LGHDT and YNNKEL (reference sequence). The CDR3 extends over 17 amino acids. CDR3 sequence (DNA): TGTGCCAGCAGCCAAGACGGTGTAGGGGTTCCCACCGGGGAGCTGTTTTTT. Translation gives CASSQDGVGVPTGELFF.

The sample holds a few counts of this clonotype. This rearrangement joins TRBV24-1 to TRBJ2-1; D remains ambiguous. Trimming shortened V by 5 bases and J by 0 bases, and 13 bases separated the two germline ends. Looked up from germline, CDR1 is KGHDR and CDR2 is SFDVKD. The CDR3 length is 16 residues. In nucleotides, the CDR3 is TGTGCCACCAGTGGTAAAAGCCCGAGCTCCTACAATGAGCAGTTCTTC. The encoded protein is CATSGKSPSSYNEQFF.

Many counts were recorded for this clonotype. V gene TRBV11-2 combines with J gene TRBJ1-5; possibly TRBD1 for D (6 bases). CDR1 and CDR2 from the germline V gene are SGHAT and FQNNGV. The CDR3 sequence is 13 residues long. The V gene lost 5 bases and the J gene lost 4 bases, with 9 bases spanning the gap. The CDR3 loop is CASSLGQNQPQHF. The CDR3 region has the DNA TGTGCCAGCAGCCTCGGACAGAATCAGCCCCAGCATTTT. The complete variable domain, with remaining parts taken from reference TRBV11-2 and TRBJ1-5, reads EAGVAQSPRYKIIEKRQSVAFWCNPISGHATLYWYQQILGQGPKLLIQFQNNGVVDDSQLPKDRFSAERLKGVDSTLKIQPAKLEDSAVYLCASSLGQNQPQHFGDGTRLSIL.

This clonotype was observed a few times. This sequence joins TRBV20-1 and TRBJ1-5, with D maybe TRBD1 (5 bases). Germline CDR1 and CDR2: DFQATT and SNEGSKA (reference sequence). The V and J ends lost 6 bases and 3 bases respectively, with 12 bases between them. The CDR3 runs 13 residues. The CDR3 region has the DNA TGCAGTGCCCCAGTGGGGACCAATCAGCCCCAGCATTTT. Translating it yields CSAPVGTNQPQHF.

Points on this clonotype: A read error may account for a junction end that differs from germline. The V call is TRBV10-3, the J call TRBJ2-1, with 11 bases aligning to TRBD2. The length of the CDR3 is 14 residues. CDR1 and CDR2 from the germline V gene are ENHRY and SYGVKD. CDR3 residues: CAISERTSGSEPFF. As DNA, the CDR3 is TGTGCCATCAGTGAGAGGACTAGCGGGTCAGAGCCGTTCTTC.

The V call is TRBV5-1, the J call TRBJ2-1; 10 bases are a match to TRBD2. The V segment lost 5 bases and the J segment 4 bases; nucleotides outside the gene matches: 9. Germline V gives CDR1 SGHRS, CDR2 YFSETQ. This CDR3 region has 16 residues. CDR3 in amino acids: CASSSLAGDSYNEQFF. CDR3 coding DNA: TGCGCCAGCAGTTCCCTAGCGGGAGATAGTTACAATGAGCAGTTCTTC.

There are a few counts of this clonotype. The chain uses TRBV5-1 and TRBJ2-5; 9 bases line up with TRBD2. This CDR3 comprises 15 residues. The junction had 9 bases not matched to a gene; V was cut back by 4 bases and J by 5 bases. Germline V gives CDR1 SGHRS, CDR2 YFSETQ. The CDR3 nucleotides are TGCGCCAGCAGCCTCGCAAGCGGGAGGAAGGAGACCCAGTACTTC. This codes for CASSLASGRKETQYF.

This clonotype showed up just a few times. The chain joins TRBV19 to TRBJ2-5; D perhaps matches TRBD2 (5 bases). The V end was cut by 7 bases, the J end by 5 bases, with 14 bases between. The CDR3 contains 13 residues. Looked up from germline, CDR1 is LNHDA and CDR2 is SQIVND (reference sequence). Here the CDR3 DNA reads TGTGCCAGTAATAACGGGGTTCGCGAGACCCAGTACTTC. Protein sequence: CASNNGVRETQYF.

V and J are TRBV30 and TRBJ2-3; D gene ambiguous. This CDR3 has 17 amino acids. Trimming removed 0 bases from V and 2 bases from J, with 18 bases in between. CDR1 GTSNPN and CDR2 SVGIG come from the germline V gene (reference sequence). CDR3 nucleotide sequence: TGTGCCTGGAGTGTACGGACGACCACGGACCACACAGATACGCAGTATTTT. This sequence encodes CAWSVRTTTDHTDTQYF. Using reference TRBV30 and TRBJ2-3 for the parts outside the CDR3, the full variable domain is SQTIHQWPATLVQPVGSPLSLECTVEGTSNPNLYWYRQAAGRGLQLLFYSVGIGQISSEVPQNLSASRPQDRQFILSSKKLLLSDSGFYLCAWSVRTTTDHTDTQYFGPGTRLTVL.

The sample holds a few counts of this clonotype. In DNA form, the CDR3 reads TGCGCCAGCAGCTTGGGGAATGGGGACCTAGAGGATACGCAGTATTTT. As protein: CASSLGNGDLEDTQYF. This chain uses TRBV5-1 with TRBJ2-3; either TRBD1 or TRBD2 may supply D (5 bases each). CDR3 size: 16 residues. The ends were cut back, 0 bases at V and 6 bases at J, with 17 bases in the middle. Looked up from germline, CDR1 is SGHRS and CDR2 is YFSETQ.

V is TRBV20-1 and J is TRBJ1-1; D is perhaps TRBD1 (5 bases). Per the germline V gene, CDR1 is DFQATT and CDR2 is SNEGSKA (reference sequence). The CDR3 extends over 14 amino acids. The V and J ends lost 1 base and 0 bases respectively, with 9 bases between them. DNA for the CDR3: TGCAGTGCTAGAGGGACACCCTTGAACACTGAAGCTTTCTTT. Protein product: CSARGTPLNTEAFF.